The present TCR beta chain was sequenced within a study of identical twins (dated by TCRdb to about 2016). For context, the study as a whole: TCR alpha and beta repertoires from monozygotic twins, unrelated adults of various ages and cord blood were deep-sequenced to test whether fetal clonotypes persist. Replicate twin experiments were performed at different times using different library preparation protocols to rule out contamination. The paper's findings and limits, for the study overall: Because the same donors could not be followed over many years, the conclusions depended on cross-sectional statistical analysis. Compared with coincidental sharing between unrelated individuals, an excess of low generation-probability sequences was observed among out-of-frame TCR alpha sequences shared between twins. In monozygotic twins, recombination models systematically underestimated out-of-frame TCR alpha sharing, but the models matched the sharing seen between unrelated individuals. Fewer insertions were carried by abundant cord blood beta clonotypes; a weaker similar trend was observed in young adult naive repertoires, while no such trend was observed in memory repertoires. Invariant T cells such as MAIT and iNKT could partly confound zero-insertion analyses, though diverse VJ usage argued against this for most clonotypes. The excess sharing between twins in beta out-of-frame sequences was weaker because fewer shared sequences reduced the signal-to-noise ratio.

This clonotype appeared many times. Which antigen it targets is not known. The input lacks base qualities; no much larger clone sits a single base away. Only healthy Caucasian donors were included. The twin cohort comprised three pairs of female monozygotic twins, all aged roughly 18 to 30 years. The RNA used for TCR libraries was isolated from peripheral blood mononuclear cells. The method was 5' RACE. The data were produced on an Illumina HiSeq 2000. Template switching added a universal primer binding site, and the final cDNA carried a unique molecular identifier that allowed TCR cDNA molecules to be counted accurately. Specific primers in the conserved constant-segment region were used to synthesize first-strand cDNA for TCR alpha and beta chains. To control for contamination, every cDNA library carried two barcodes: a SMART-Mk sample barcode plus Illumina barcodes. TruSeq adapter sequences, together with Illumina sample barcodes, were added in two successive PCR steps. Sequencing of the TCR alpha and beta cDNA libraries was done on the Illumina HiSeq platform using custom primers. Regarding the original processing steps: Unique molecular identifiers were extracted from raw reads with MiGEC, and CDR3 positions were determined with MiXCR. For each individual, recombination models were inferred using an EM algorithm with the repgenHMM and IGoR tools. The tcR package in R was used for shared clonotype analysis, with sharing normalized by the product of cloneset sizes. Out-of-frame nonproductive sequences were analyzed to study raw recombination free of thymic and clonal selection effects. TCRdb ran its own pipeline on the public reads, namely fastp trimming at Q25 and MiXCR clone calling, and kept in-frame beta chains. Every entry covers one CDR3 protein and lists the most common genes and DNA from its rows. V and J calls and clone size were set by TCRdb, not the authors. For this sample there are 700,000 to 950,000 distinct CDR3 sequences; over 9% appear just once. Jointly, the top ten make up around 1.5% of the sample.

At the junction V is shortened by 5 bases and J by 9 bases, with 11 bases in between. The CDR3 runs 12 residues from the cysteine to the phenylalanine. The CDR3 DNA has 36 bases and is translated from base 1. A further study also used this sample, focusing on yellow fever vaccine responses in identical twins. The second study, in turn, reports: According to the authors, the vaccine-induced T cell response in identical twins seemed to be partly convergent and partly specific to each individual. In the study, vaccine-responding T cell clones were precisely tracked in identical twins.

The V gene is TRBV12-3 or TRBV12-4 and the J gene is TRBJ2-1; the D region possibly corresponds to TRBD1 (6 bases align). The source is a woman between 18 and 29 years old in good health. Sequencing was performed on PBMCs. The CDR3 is CASSPGVPEQFF. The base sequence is TGTGCCAGCAGTCCAGGGGTCCCTGAGCAGTTCTTC.